The text below deals with one TCR beta chain. The antigen is undetermined. Trimming removed 5 bases from V and 4 bases from J, with 15 bases in between. The CDR3 spans 14 residues. CDR1 is MNHEY and CDR2 is SVGAGI in the germline V gene. These data come from a study of shared clonotypes between healthy human individuals. Study-level findings and limits: Limitation of the genetic and exposure-history diversity represented came from the few donors. Only blood was sampled; tissue repertoires likely differ.

The input for sorted-subset replicate PCRs was around 0.2 ug DNA, around 27,000 T cell genomes. Here immunoSEQ multiplex PCR was the method, and the copy in TCRdb shows in-frame clones only, minus some. Of some 1,600,000 clones listed, nearly 99% are singletons. Sequenced sample: naive CD4+ T cells sorted from blood. Sample subset: CD45RA+ positively selected. The rearrangement links TRBV6-5 to TRBJ2-7; D perhaps matches TRBD2 (6 bases). This TCR was recovered from a man under 40 in good health. The CDR3 DNA reads TGTGCCAGCAGTAACCGGGACCGGGGGTACGAGCAGTACTTC. Encoded protein: CASSNRDRGYEQYF.